Sequencing of this TCR beta chain was carried out in a study of T cells in localized non-small cell lung cancer. Findings and limits, study-wide: Heterogeneity remains possible, as sequencing covered one tumor region only.

Sequencing was performed with immunoSEQ multiplex PCR; in TCRdb, only in-frame clones are kept and a portion is missing. The sample contains 26,000 or so clones, roughly 87% of which appear only once. V trimming: 5 bases; J trimming: 7 bases; junction bases outside the gene matches: 7. The germline V gene has CDR1 SGHTA and CDR2 FQGNSA. The CDR3 is 13 amino acids. In regard to this clone: Antigen: not known.

J is TRBJ2-7 and V is TRBV7-2; 8 nucleotides align to TRBD1. The sequencing used peripheral blood, collected before any cancer treatment. The source is a male donor aged 60 or older with stage I lung adenocarcinoma. The DNA for the CDR3 is TGTGCCAGCAGCCCTCCAGGGACAGGAGAGCAGTACTTC. Its translation: CASSPPGTGEQYF.